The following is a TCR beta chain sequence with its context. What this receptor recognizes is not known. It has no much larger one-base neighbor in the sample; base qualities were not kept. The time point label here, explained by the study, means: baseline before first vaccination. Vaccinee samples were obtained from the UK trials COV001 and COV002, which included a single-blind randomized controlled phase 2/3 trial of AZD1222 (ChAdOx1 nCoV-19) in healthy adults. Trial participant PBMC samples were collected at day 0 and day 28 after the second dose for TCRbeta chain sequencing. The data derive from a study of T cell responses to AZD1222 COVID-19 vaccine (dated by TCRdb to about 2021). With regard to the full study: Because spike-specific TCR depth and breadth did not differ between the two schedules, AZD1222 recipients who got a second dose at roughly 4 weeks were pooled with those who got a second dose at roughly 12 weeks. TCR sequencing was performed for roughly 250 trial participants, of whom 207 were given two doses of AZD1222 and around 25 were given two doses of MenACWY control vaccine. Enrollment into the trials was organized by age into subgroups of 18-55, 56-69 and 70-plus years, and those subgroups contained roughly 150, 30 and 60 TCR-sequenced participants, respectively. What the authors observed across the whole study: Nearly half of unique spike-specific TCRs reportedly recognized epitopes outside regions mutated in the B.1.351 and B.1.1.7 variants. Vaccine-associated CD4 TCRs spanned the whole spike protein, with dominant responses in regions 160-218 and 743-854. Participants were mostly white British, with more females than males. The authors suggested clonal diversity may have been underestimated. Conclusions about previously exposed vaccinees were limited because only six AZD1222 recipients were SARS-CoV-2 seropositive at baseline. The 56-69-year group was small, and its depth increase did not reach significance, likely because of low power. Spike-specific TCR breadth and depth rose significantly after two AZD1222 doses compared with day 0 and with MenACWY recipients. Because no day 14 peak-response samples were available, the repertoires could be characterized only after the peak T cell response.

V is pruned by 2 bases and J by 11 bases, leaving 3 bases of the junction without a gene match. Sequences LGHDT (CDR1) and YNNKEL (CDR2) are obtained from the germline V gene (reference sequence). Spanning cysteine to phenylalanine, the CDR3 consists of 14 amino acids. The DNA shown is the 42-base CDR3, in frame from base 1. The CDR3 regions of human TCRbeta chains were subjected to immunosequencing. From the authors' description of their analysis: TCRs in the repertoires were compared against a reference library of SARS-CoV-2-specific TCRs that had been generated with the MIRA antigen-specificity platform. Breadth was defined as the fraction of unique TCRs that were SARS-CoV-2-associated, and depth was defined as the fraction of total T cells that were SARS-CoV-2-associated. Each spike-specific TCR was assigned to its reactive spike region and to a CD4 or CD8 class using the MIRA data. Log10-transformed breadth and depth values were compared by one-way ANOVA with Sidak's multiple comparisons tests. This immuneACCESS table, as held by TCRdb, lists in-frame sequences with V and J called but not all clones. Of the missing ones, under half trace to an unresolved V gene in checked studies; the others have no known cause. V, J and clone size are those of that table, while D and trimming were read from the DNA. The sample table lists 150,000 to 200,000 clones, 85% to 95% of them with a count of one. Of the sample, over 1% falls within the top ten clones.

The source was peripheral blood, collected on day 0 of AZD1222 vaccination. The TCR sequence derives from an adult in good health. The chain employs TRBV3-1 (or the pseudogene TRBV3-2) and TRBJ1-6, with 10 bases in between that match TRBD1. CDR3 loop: CASSQRTGGTPLHF. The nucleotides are TGTGCCAGCAGCCAACGGACAGGGGGGACACCCCTCCACTTT.